One T cell receptor (beta chain) is described in this entry. This specimen belongs to a study of blood T cell repertoires in COVID-19. CDR1 and CDR2 from the germline V gene are SGHAT and FQDESV (reference sequence). V lost 5 bases to trimming and J lost 4 bases, with 12 bases between them. CDR3 length equals 15 residues. Profiling relied on immunoSEQ multiplex PCR, and the TCRdb table lists in-frame clones only, not all of them. The sample comprises about 130,000 clones, over 75% of which are singletons, and 12% rests with the top ten. The TCR was taken from a man aged 55-75 years with acute or convalescent COVID-19. This chain connects TRBV11-1 to TRBJ2-6; TRBD1 is a possible D gene (5 bases). Specimen: peripheral blood. DNA of the CDR3: TGTGCCAGCAGCCAAGGGGCAGCGGGGGCCAACGTCCTGACTTTC. Amino acids: CASSQGAAGANVLTF. The whole variable domain, filled in from reference TRBV11-1 and TRBJ2-6, reads EAEVAQSPRYKITEKSQAVAFWCDPISGHATLYWYRQILGQGPELLVQFQDESVVDDSQLPKDRFSAERLKGVDSTLKIQPAELGDSAMYLCASSQGAAGANVLTFGAGSRLTVL.